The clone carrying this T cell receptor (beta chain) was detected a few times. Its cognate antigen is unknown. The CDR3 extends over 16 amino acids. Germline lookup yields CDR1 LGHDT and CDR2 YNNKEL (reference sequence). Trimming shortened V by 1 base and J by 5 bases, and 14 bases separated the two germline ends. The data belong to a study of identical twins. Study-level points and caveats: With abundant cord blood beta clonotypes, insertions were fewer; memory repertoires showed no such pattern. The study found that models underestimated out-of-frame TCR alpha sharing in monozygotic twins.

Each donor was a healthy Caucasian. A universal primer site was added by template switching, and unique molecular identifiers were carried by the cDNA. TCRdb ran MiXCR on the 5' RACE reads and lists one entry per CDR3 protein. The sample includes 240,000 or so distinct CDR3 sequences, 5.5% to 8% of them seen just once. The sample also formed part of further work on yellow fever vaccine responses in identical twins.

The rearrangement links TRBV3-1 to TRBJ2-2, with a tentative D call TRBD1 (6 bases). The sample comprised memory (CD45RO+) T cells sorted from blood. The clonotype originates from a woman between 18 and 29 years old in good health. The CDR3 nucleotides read TGTGCCAGCAGCCAAGTAAGAACAGGGAATACCGGGGAGCTGTTTTTT. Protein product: CASSQVRTGNTGELFF.